The T cell receptor (beta chain) under discussion was sequenced for a study of OX40 agonist ivuxolimab in advanced cancers. Some background on the complete study: The costimulatory receptor OX40 (CD134) was targeted by ivuxolimab, a fully human IgG2 agonistic monoclonal antibody. Intravenous ivuxolimab was administered to patients every 2 weeks at six dose levels: 0.01, 0.1, 0.3, 1.5, 3 and 10 mg/kg. Of the roughly 52 patients in dose escalation, about 20 had hepatocellular carcinoma, some 15 had melanoma, 9 had renal cell carcinoma and 9 had head and neck cancer. A male proportion of roughly 85% and a mean age of approximately 60 years, ranging from about 20 to 85, were recorded for the dose-escalation cohort. Patients were allowed to have had prior anti-PD-1, anti-PD-L1 or anti-CTLA-4 therapy, and around 37% of the dose-escalation patients had previously received checkpoint inhibitors. Three dose-escalation patients achieved partial responses, one with hepatocellular carcinoma and two with cutaneous melanoma. Peripheral TCRbeta sequencing was intended to test whether TCR sequence diversity was altered and clonal T-cell expansion was caused by ivuxolimab. The paper describes the monotherapy dose-escalation part (N of about 52 patients) of the phase I trial of ivuxolimab.

Via the germline V gene, CDR1 is SGHDT and CDR2 YYEEEE. At the junction V is shortened by 4 bases and J by 6 bases; bases outside the gene matches: 6. From cysteine to phenylalanine, the CDR3 is 14 amino acids long. Just the 42-base CDR3 DNA is kept, in frame starting at base 1. Summary of the overall study and its limitations: In the 0.1-3.0 mg/kg groups, partial responders had among the lowest normalized peripheral clonal expansion, particularly in CD8+ T cells. At doses of 0.1 to 3.0 mg/kg, clonal expansion of both CD4+ and CD8+ T cells in blood was seen between baseline and week 6. After ivuxolimab, expanded clones were on average more numerous among CD8+ T cells than among CD4+ T cells. Low levels of normalized T-cell clonal expansion were also shown by some nonresponding patients. Antigen specificity was not determined for the clonally expanded peripheral T cells.

Patients with autoimmune disease history or receiving systemic immunosuppression were excluded from the trial. In every dose cohort, peripheral blood was drawn for TCR sequencing at baseline, cycle 4 day 1, and cycle 7 day 1. Samples were obtained from an open-label, multicenter, first-in-human phase I dose-escalation trial of ivuxolimab. Adults with locally advanced or metastatic head and neck squamous cell, hepatocellular, melanoma or renal cell carcinoma were enrolled in the trial. CD4+ and CD8+ T cells were sorted separately from peripheral blood before TCR sequencing. This clone was seen a few times. Its binding antigen is unknown. Base qualities are not at hand, and no much larger clone is one base apart. Genomic DNA was extracted from sorted cells for sequencing of the TCRbeta CDR3 region. The immunoSEQ Assay was used to sequence the TCRbeta CDR3 regions. TCRdb's version of the immuneACCESS table is confined to in-frame rearrangements and falls short of the full clone set. An unresolved V gene accounts for under half of the shortfall where checked; the remainder is of unknown origin. Within this sample are roughly 100,000 clones, with about 79% of them counted one time only. The ten largest clones capture roughly 1.5% of the sample.

This clonotype originated in an adult with an advanced solid tumor such as melanoma, head and neck, liver or kidney cancer. The sequence is built from TRBV5-6 and TRBJ2-5, with TRBD1 matching 10 junction bases. The specimen comprised CD4+ or CD8+ T cells sorted from blood, sampled in a trial of the OX40 agonist ivuxolimab. The encoded CDR3 is CASSVPGQGQTQYF. The nucleotide sequence reads TGTGCCAGCAGCGTCCCGGGACAGGGGCAGACCCAGTACTTC. The CDR3 plus the reference TRBV5-6 and TRBJ2-5 genes for the other parts give the full variable domain: DAGVTQSPTHLIKTRGQQVTLRCSPKSGHDTVSWYQQALGQGPQFIFQYYEEEERQRGNFPDRFSGHQFPNYSSELNVNALLLGDSALYLCASSVPGQGQTQYFGPGTRLLVL.